The 22 T cell receptor beta chains below were found in one sample sequenced in a study of early T cells in non-severe SARS-CoV-2 infection (dated by TCRdb to 2020 to 2023). Libraries were made using 5' RACE. The sequencing machine was a NextSeq 500. TCRdb passed the public sequencing reads through fastp at Q25 and MiXCR, retaining productive beta sequences. All rows with the same CDR3 protein become a single entry with the most common DNA and genes. The sample table lists about 55,000 distinct CDR3 sequences, approximately 12% of them with a count of one. About 1.4% of the sample goes to the ten largest clones. The specimen sequenced was whole blood. These TCRs come from an adult who was a healthcare worker with PCR-confirmed SARS-CoV-2 infection or an uninfected control (not recorded which).

Ten or more counts support this clonotype. This chain connects TRBV10-2 to TRBJ2-7, with unresolved D. Trimming took 6 bases from V and 2 from J, leaving 11 bases between them. The CDR3 sequence is 13 residues long. CDR1 is WSHSY, CDR2 SAAADI, per germline. The CDR3: CASSPGRTYEQYF. The CDR3 nucleotides are TGCGCCAGCAGCCCGGGCCGTACCTACGAGCAGTACTTC.

This chain joins TRBV20-1 and TRBJ2-7, with 10 bases lining up with TRBD1. This CDR3 comprises 14 residues. J was trimmed by 3 bases and V by 3 bases; bases with no gene match: 5. The germline gives CDR1 DFQATT, CDR2 SNEGSKA (reference sequence). CDR3 sequence (DNA): TGCAGTGCTAGGGCGGGACAGGGGTTCTACGAGCAGTACTTC. Encoded protein: CSARAGQGFYEQYF.

The CDR3 loop reads CASSLFGSGADTQYF. The CDR3 nucleotides are TGTGCCAGCAGCTTATTCGGGTCGGGGGCAGATACGCAGTATTTT. The chain recombines TRBV7-3 with TRBJ2-3, with a tentative D call TRBD2 (6 bases). Trimming took off 2 bases at V and 4 bases at J, with 13 bases between the two ends. Germline V gives CDR1 SGHTA, CDR2 FQGTGA. This CDR3 is 15 amino acids long.

In this sample, this clonotype turned up many times. The gene calls are TRBV7-9 and TRBJ2-5; D uncertain. Trimming shortened V by 9 bases and J by 3 bases, and 14 bases separated the two germline ends. CDR1 is SEHNR, CDR2 FQNEAQ, per germline (reference sequence). The CDR3 runs 13 residues. The DNA for the CDR3 is TGTGCCAGTCGTTCGAGAGGAAAAGAGACCCAGTACTTC. It is translated as CASRSRGKETQYF. The full variable domain, in which reference TRBV7-9 and TRBJ2-5 provide the parts outside the CDR3, is DTGVSQNPRHKITKRGQNVTFRCDPISEHNRLYWYRQTLGQGPEFLTYFQNEAQLEKSRLLSDRFSAERPKGSFSTLEIQRTEQGDSAMYLCASRSRGKETQYFGPGTRLLVL.

Ten or more counts support this clonotype. This chain joins TRBV7-2 and TRBJ2-1; D is possibly TRBD2 (5 bases). CDR1 and CDR2 (germline): SGHTA, FQGNSA. With 5 bases removed from V and 8 bases from J, the gap between germline ends came to 10 bases. The CDR3 loop spans 12 amino acids. The CDR3 loop reads CASSNQRYEQFF. The CDR3 region has the DNA TGTGCCAGCAGCAATCAGCGGTATGAGCAGTTCTTC.

This clonotype appeared a few times. V is TRBV14 and J is TRBJ2-2, with D possibly being TRBD1 (5 bases). In germline, CDR1 is SGHDN, CDR2 FVKESK. CDR3 length: 13 amino acids. V dropped 4 bases and J dropped 8 bases, with 11 bases sitting between them. CDR3 bases: TGTGCCAGCAGCCCAGCAGGGTTAGGGGAGCTGTTTTTT. It encodes CASSPAGLGELFF.

This clonotype was observed a handful of times. The chain links TRBV30 to TRBJ1-2; a weak D match, TRBD1 (6 bases). Germline values: CDR1 GTSNPN, CDR2 SVGIG (reference sequence). V lost 8 bases and J lost 4, with 20 bases in between. The CDR3 is 14 residues long. The CDR3 DNA reads as TGTGCCCGTAAGAGGGACAACCAAATCTATGGCTACACCTTC. Its translation is CARKRDNQIYGYTF.

This clonotype came up many times. This chain joins TRBV19 and TRBJ1-3, with no clear D. From germline, CDR1 is LNHDA and CDR2 SQIVND (reference sequence). V lost 7 bases to trimming and J lost 0 bases, with 13 bases between them. This CDR3 has 15 residues. CDR3 DNA: TGTGCCAGTACCCCTCCGGCCTTCTCTGGAAACACCATATATTTT. It yields the protein CASTPPAFSGNTIYF.

This clonotype has at least ten counts. The rearrangement links TRBV10-3 to TRBJ2-5; 13 positions match TRBD2. Germline V CDR1 and CDR2: ENHRY, SYGVKD. V was pared by 4 bases and J by 2 bases, with 7 bases of the junction left unmatched. This CDR3 has 17 residues. CDR3 sequence: CAISGPPGLAGQETQYF. CDR3 DNA sequence: TGTGCCATCAGTGGGCCTCCGGGACTAGCGGGGCAAGAGACCCAGTACTTC.

J is TRBJ2-7 and V is TRBV3-1, with TRBD2 identical over 7 bases. The CDR3 runs 15 residues. With V trimmed by 5 bases and J by 3 bases, 10 bases remained unmatched. Germline V gene lookup returns CDR1 LGHDT and CDR2 YNNKEL (reference sequence). The CDR3 nucleotides read TGTGCCAGCAGCTCAGGACCAGCGGGGTTCTACGAGCAGTACTTC. This codes for CASSSGPAGFYEQYF.

This clonotype was observed a handful of times. The V call is TRBV7-2, the J call TRBJ1-3, with 8 bases fitting TRBD1. The length of the CDR3 is 15 residues. V lost 5 bases, J lost 0 bases, and 3 bases stayed unmatched. Germline CDR1 and CDR2: SGHTA and FQGNSA. CDR3 coding DNA: TGTGCCAGCAGCGCAACAGGGGGCTCTGGAAACACCATATATTTT. Encoded protein: CASSATGGSGNTIYF.

The chain links TRBV5-6 to TRBJ2-3; no definite D call. This CDR3 is 15 amino acids long. The germline gives CDR1 SGHDT, CDR2 YYEEEE. The V and J ends lost 0 bases and 0 bases respectively, with 8 bases between them. For the CDR3, the DNA is TGTGCCAGCAGCTTGGCCCCGCATAGCACAGATACGCAGTATTTT. Its protein is CASSLAPHSTDTQYF.

The chain combines TRBV6-6 with TRBJ2-3; the match to TRBD2 covers 7 bases. V trimming: 6 bases; J trimming: 0 bases; junction bases outside the gene matches: 6. Germline CDR1 reads MNHNY; CDR2 reads SVGAGI (reference sequence). This CDR3 region has 15 residues. DNA for the CDR3: TGTGCCAGCAGAGCGGGACCCTTTAGCACAGATACGCAGTATTTT. Amino acid sequence: CASRAGPFSTDTQYF.

This sequence joins TRBV13 and TRBJ2-7, with D hard to call. Trimming stripped 5 bases from V and 3 bases from J, with 8 bases between. Germline CDR1 is PRHDT and CDR2 is FYEKMQ (reference sequence). This CDR3 is built from 12 residues. In nucleotides, the CDR3 is TGTGCCAGCAGCCTGGGCATCTACGAGCAGTACTTC. Translated, it gives CASSLGIYEQYF.

This clonotype is medium-sized in the sample. The chain has TRBV7-9 and TRBJ1-1; D perhaps matches TRBD1 (6 bases). Trimming stripped 4 bases from V and 3 bases from J, with 15 bases between. Germline CDR1 and CDR2: SEHNR and FQNEAQ (reference sequence). The CDR3 runs to 15 residues. The CDR3 DNA sequence: TGTGCCAGCAGCTCCAACAGGGATAGATACACTGAAGCTTTCTTT. It yields the protein CASSSNRDRYTEAFF.

This clonotype was found a few times. This chain links TRBV7-2 with TRBJ2-1, with D perhaps matching TRBD1 (5 bases). V lost 2 bases and J 7 bases, leaving 12 bases between the germline ends. The CDR3 loop spans 14 amino acids. The germline CDR1 and CDR2 sequences are SGHTA and FQGNSA. CDR3 coding DNA: TGTGCCAGCAGCTTAAACCAGGGAAGGAATGAGCAGTTCTTC. As protein: CASSLNQGRNEQFF.

This chain links TRBV6-2 or TRBV6-3 with TRBJ1-5; no reliable D call. The ends were cut back, 5 bases at V and 2 bases at J, with 13 bases in the middle. CDR1 MNHEY and CDR2 SVGEGT come from the germline V gene. The CDR3 has 15 residues. CDR3 DNA: TGTGCCAGCAGTAGGGCCGAGGGTGGCAATCAGCCCCAGCATTTT. Protein sequence: CASSRAEGGNQPQHF.

This clonotype was detected a few times. The chain uses TRBV7-3 and TRBJ2-3; a weak D match, TRBD2 (6 bases). Trimming cost V 5 bases and J 5 bases, with 14 bases left between them. Germline V lookup: CDR1 SGHTA, CDR2 FQGTGA. This CDR3 is 14 amino acids long. The DNA for the CDR3 is TGTGCCAGCAGCCCCGCTTGGGGAGGAGATACGCAGTATTTT. As protein: CASSPAWGGDTQYF.

Only a few counts were recorded for this clonotype. The chain joins TRBV10-3 to TRBJ2-1; 12 bases map to TRBD2. Germline V CDR1 and CDR2: ENHRY, SYGVKD. The CDR3 runs 16 residues. The trim removed 8 bases at V and 4 bases at J, leaving 9 bases unmatched. This chain's CDR3 is CAIPPKGLAGYNEQFF. Written as DNA, the CDR3 is TGTGCCATCCCCCCAAAGGGACTAGCGGGTTACAATGAGCAGTTCTTC.

This clonotype was detected a few times. The chain uses TRBV7-9 and TRBJ2-1; D might be TRBD1 or TRBD2, each matching 5 bases. Germline lookup yields CDR1 SEHNR and CDR2 FQNEAQ (reference sequence). The CDR3 has 13 amino acids. Trimming removed 3 bases from V and 8 bases from J, with 11 bases in between. The CDR3 nucleotides read TGTGCCAGCAGCTTGGGCCGAGGGGATGAGCAGTTCTTC. It codes for CASSLGRGDEQFF.

Details on this clonotype: A much larger clone sits a single nucleotide away, making a read error possible. V gene TRBV6-1 combines with J gene TRBJ1-1; 7 bases match TRBD1. The CDR3 loop spans 15 amino acids. CDR1 is MNHNS and CDR2 is SASEGT in the germline V gene. The J segment lost 4 bases and the V segment lost 9 bases, leaving 14 bases of the junction unmatched. The CDR3 DNA follows: TGTGCCAGTCCCTTTTCCCAGACAGGGTTCACTGAAGCTTTCTTT. This gives the protein CASPFSQTGFTEAFF.

This chain connects TRBV6-1 to TRBJ2-1; a possible D gene is TRBD2 (5 bases). The CDR3 sequence is 16 residues long. The germline V gene has CDR1 MNHNS and CDR2 SASEGT. V lost 1 base, J lost 7 bases, and 17 bases lay in between. The chain's CDR3 is CASSEVWLLTGNEQFF. The CDR3 bases are TGTGCCAGCAGTGAAGTCTGGCTATTGACGGGGAATGAGCAGTTCTTC.